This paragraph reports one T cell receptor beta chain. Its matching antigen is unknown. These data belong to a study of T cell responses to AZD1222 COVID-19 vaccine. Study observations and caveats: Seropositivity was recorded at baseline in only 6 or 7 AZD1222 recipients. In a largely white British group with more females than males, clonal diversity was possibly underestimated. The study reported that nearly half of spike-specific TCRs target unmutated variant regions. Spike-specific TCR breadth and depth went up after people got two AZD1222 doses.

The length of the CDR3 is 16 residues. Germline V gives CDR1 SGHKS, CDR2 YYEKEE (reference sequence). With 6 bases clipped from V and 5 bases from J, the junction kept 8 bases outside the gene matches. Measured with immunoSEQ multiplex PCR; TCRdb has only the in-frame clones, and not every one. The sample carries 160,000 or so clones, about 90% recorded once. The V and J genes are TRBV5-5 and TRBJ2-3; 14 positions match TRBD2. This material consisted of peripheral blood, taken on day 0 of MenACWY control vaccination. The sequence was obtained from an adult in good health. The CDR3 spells CASTPGLAGVVDTQYF. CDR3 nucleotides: TGTGCCAGCACCCCGGGACTAGCGGGAGTGGTAGATACGCAGTATTTT.